Detailed here is one TCR beta chain. The sample's time point: after dendritic cell vaccination, including at tumor progression/relapse. The entry originates in a study of glioma-infiltrating T cells after dendritic cell vaccination. Here immunoSEQ multiplex PCR was the method, and the copy in TCRdb shows in-frame clones only, minus some. The table includes approximately 62,000 clones, around nine tenths detected once. From germline, CDR1 is MNHNS and CDR2 SASEGT. The CDR3 is made up of 18 amino acids. With 1 base removed from V and 4 bases from J, the gap between germline ends came to 20 bases. This specimen consisted of blood, obtained after dendritic cell vaccination. This TCR derives from a human donor with glioblastoma. The gene calls are TRBV6-1 and TRBJ1-5; tentative D call: TRBD1 (6 bases). The CDR3, as DNA: TGTGCCAGCAGTGAAGATATGACAGGTAGACTTGGAAATCAGCCCCAGCATTTT. Its translation: CASSEDMTGRLGNQPQHF.